Listed below are T cell receptor beta chains from one sample, sequenced in a study of OX40 agonist ivuxolimab in advanced cancers. Clones were sequenced by immunoSEQ multiplex PCR, and TCRdb holds only the in-frame ones, with some missing. The data show around 15,000 clones, approximately 83% seen once. Material: CD4+ or CD8+ T cells sorted from blood, obtained in a trial of the OX40 agonist ivuxolimab. The receptors stem from an adult with an advanced solid tumor such as melanoma, head and neck, liver or kidney cancer. The CDR3 runs from the conserved cysteine through the conserved F or W. A D gene is named only where the DNA matches it firmly. Not every row has a clone size; where given, it reads once, few, many or a size class.

j_gene: TRBJ2-1; v_gene: TRBV4-1; d_gene: NA; abundance: NA; CDR3nt: TGCGCCAGCAGCCAGGAGACATTTGGGATCAATGAGCAGTTCTTC; CDR3aa: CASSQETFGINEQFF
j_gene: TRBJ1-1; v_gene: TRBV4-1; d_gene: NA; abundance: NA; CDR3nt: TGCGCCAGCAGCCAAGACCCCAGCATGAACACTGAAGCTTTCTTT; CDR3aa: CASSQDPSMNTEAFF
j_gene: TRBJ2-1; v_gene: TRBV19; d_gene: NA; abundance: NA; CDR3nt: TGTGCCAGTAGTAACAGGGACCTTGAGCAGTTCTTC; CDR3aa: CASSNRDLEQFF
j_gene: TRBJ2-7; v_gene: TRBV7-8; d_gene: TRBD2; abundance: NA; CDR3nt: TGTGCCAGCGCGGGGCGGGAGAACTACGAGCAGTACTTC; CDR3aa: CASAGRENYEQYF
j_gene: TRBJ2-5; v_gene: TRBV7-7; d_gene: NA; abundance: NA; CDR3nt: TGTGCTAGCAGCCCAGGAGGGGAGAAAGGGCAAGAGACCCAGTACTTC; CDR3aa: CASSPGGEKGQETQYF
j_gene: TRBJ2-3; v_gene: TRBV11-2; d_gene: TRBD2; abundance: NA; CDR3nt: TGTGCCAGCAGCGGACTAGCGGGACGGGCAGATACGCAGTATTTT; CDR3aa: CASSGLAGRADTQYF
j_gene: TRBJ1-3; v_gene: TRBV10-3; d_gene: NA; abundance: NA; CDR3nt: TGTGCCATCAGTGATTTGACAGGCTCTGGAAACACCATATATTTT; CDR3aa: CAISDLTGSGNTIYF
j_gene: TRBJ1-1; v_gene: TRBV19; d_gene: NA; abundance: few; CDR3nt: TGTGCCAGTCGACTTAGCGGGGTGGCGATAAGCCTAGGAGAAGCTTTCTTT; CDR3aa: CASRLSGVAISLGEAFF
j_gene: TRBJ2-2; v_gene: TRBV11-1; d_gene: NA; abundance: NA; CDR3nt: TGTGCCAGCAGCCCCCCGAGAGGGAACACCGGGGAGCTGTTTTTT; CDR3aa: CASSPPRGNTGELFF
j_gene: TRBJ2-1; v_gene: TRBV12-5; d_gene: NA; abundance: NA; CDR3nt: TGTGCTAGTGTCCAGGACAGCTACAATGAGCAGTTCTTC; CDR3aa: CASVQDSYNEQFF
j_gene: TRBJ1-2; v_gene: TRBV28; d_gene: NA; abundance: NA; CDR3nt: TGTGCCAGCAGCCATTTCACGGGAGGGAACTATGGCTACACCTTC; CDR3aa: CASSHFTGGNYGYTF
j_gene: TRBJ2-7; v_gene: TRBV5-6; d_gene: NA; abundance: NA; CDR3nt: TGTGCCAGCAGCTTGACTCGGCAGGGGTCCTACGAGCAGTACTTC; CDR3aa: CASSLTRQGSYEQYF
j_gene: TRBJ2-3; v_gene: TRBV19; d_gene: TRBD2; abundance: NA; CDR3nt: TGTGCCAGTCACCTAGCGGGACTCACAGATACGCAGTATTTT; CDR3aa: CASHLAGLTDTQYF
j_gene: TRBJ2-1; v_gene: TRBV9; d_gene: TRBD1; abundance: NA; CDR3nt: TGTGCCAGCAGCGTAGGGGGACAGCCTAGCTCCTACAATGAGCAGTTCTTC; CDR3aa: CASSVGGQPSSYNEQFF
j_gene: TRBJ2-2; v_gene: TRBV4-1; d_gene: TRBD1; abundance: NA; CDR3nt: TGCGCCAGCAGCCAAAACAGGGGCTCCGGGGAGCTGTTTTTT; CDR3aa: CASSQNRGSGELFF
j_gene: TRBJ2-3; v_gene: TRBV7-2; d_gene: NA; abundance: NA; CDR3nt: TGTGCCAGCAGCTTAGTACCGGCCAATTCGCAGTATTTT; CDR3aa: CASSLVPANSQYF
j_gene: TRBJ1-2; v_gene: TRBV4-1; d_gene: NA; abundance: NA; CDR3nt: TGCGCCAGCAGCCAAGTGGAGGGCGCTAACTATGGCTACACCTTC; CDR3aa: CASSQVEGANYGYTF
j_gene: TRBJ1-4; v_gene: TRBV6-4; d_gene: NA; abundance: NA; CDR3nt: TGTGCCAGCAGTGGCGCCGAGAGGGATGAAAAACTGTTTTTT; CDR3aa: CASSGAERDEKLFF
j_gene: TRBJ2-7; v_gene: TRBV6-6; d_gene: NA; abundance: NA; CDR3nt: TGTGCCAGCAGTTACTCGAGTAGCGGAGGCTACGAGCAGTACTTC; CDR3aa: CASSYSSSGGYEQYF
j_gene: TRBJ2-1; v_gene: TRBV7-9; d_gene: NA; abundance: NA; CDR3nt: TGTGCCAGCAGCTTACGGCAGGGAATGTACAATGAGCAGTTCTTC; CDR3aa: CASSLRQGMYNEQFF
j_gene: TRBJ2-1; v_gene: TRBV27; d_gene: NA; abundance: NA; CDR3nt: TGTGCCAGTAGTTTGAGTGGGGACAATGAGCAGTTCTTC; CDR3aa: CASSLSGDNEQFF
j_gene: TRBJ1-4; v_gene: TRBV9; d_gene: NA; abundance: NA; CDR3nt: TGTGCCAGCAGCGGATCAGGGTTTACTAATGAAAAACTGTTTTTT; CDR3aa: CASSGSGFTNEKLFF
j_gene: TRBJ2-7; v_gene: TRBV27; d_gene: TRBD2; abundance: NA; CDR3nt: TGTGCCAGCAGGGAGTCGGGAGGACTTCAGGGGCAGTACTTC; CDR3aa: CASRESGGLQGQYF
j_gene: TRBJ1-4; v_gene: TRBV7-6; d_gene: NA; abundance: few; CDR3nt: TGTGCCAGCAGCTTGGAGGAGACGAATGAAAAACTGTTTTTT; CDR3aa: CASSLEETNEKLFF
j_gene: TRBJ1-2; v_gene: TRBV9; d_gene: TRBD1; abundance: NA; CDR3nt: TGTGCCAGCAGCGTAGGGGACAGGGGCTATAACTATGGCTACACCTTC; CDR3aa: CASSVGDRGYNYGYTF
j_gene: TRBJ1-4; v_gene: TRBV30; d_gene: NA; abundance: NA; CDR3nt: TGTGCCTGGAGCGGAGCTGGTGAAAAACTGTTTTTT; CDR3aa: CAWSGAGEKLFF
j_gene: TRBJ1-5; v_gene: TRBV28; d_gene: NA; abundance: NA; CDR3nt: TGTGCCAGCAGACCAAATGGGGTGATGGGGAGGCATCAGCCCCAGCATTTT; CDR3aa: CASRPNGVMGRHQPQHF
j_gene: TRBJ2-1; v_gene: TRBV9; d_gene: TRBD2; abundance: NA; CDR3nt: TGTGCCAGTAATGACGACGGACTAGCCTACAATGAGCAGTTCTTC; CDR3aa: CASNDDGLAYNEQFF
j_gene: TRBJ2-7; v_gene: TRBV4-1; d_gene: NA; abundance: few; CDR3nt: TGCGCCAGCAGCCAAGACGAGGGGAGGTACGAGCAGTACTTC; CDR3aa: CASSQDEGRYEQYF
j_gene: TRBJ2-5; v_gene: TRBV27; d_gene: TRBD1; abundance: NA; CDR3nt: TGTGCCAGCAGTTCGGGCAGGGGGATGGCGGAGACCCAGTACTTC; CDR3aa: CASSSGRGMAETQYF
j_gene: TRBJ2-5; v_gene: TRBV7-6; d_gene: NA; abundance: NA; CDR3nt: TGTGCCAGCAGCGTTATAGCCAGGTGGCAAGAGACCCAGTACTTC; CDR3aa: CASSVIARWQETQYF
j_gene: TRBJ2-5; v_gene: TRBV2; d_gene: NA; abundance: once; CDR3nt: TGTGCCAGCAGCGAAGCACCCGGTTCGGGAGAGCAGTACTTC; CDR3aa: CASSEAPGSGEQYF
j_gene: TRBJ2-4; v_gene: TRBV30; d_gene: TRBD2; abundance: NA; CDR3nt: TGTGCCTGGAGTGTACCTAGCGGGGTGTACTTC; CDR3aa: CAWSVPSGVYF
j_gene: TRBJ2-7; v_gene: TRBV30; d_gene: NA; abundance: NA; CDR3nt: TGTGCCTGGAGTGTGGACCTTCATTCCTACGAGCAGTACTTC; CDR3aa: CAWSVDLHSYEQYF
j_gene: TRBJ1-5; v_gene: TRBV7-9; d_gene: NA; abundance: NA; CDR3nt: TGTGCCATCGGTATGCCCCAGCATTTT; CDR3aa: CAIGMPQHF
j_gene: TRBJ2-5; v_gene: TRBV5-5; d_gene: NA; abundance: NA; CDR3nt: TGTGCCAGCAGCCCGGCGGGGCCGAGACAAGAGACCCAGTACTTC; CDR3aa: CASSPAGPRQETQYF
j_gene: TRBJ1-2; v_gene: TRBV23-1; d_gene: TRBD1; abundance: NA; CDR3nt: TGCGCCAGCAGTCAATCGTCAGACAGGGGTCTAAACTATGGCTACACCTTC; CDR3aa: CASSQSSDRGLNYGYTF